A selection of T cell receptor beta chains follows, all from one sample in a study of T cells in tuberculosis. The method was immunoSEQ multiplex PCR; TCRdb's version includes in-frame clones alone and lacks a portion of them. The table includes 25,000 or so clones, 90% detected once. The source material was PBMCs. These receptors came from a donor aged 10-29 years with latent tuberculosis or without tuberculosis infection. The conserved cysteine and the conserved F or W are not part of the CDR3 here. The order of the fields is CDR3 protein, J gene, V gene.

CDR3 protein: ASSLGPTSGGRGETQY
J gene: TRBJ2-5
V gene: TRBV11-2

CDR3 protein: ASSLAPTTTYNEQF
J gene: TRBJ2-1
V gene: TRBV5-1

CDR3 protein: ASSQYPGQPYNEQF
J gene: TRBJ2-1
V gene: TRBV14

CDR3 protein: ASSQWSGGEVDTQY
J gene: TRBJ2-3
V gene: TRBV4-3

CDR3 protein: ASSPLGGRNTEAF
J gene: TRBJ1-1
V gene: TRBV4-1

CDR3 protein: ASSSGQYYGYT
J gene: TRBJ1-2
V gene: TRBV28

CDR3 protein: ASSRDQGTNNYGYT
J gene: TRBJ1-2
V gene: TRBV7-2

CDR3 protein: ASFTGRAEDGYT
J gene: TRBJ1-2
V gene: TRBV2

CDR3 protein: ASSSTGLVPPETQY
J gene: TRBJ2-5
V gene: TRBV5-1

CDR3 protein: ASSLRGPASYGYT
J gene: TRBJ1-2
V gene: TRBV5-4